This T cell receptor (beta chain) was documented in a study of CD8 T cells in Susac syndrome. Findings and caveats of the study: Regarding the TCR sequencing and HLA analysis, the study admitted that a relatively small number of individuals were involved.

After extraction with the RNeasy kit, 0.5 to 1 ug of the RNA was reverse transcribed using random hexamers. The authors amplified TCR beta CDR3 across 54 Vbeta and 13 Jbeta using immunoSEQ multiplex PCR. MiXCR, applied by TCRdb to the immunoSEQ multiplex PCR reads, yields one record per CDR3 protein. Among 100,000 to 150,000 distinct CDR3 sequences listed, around 94% were seen once. CD8+ and CD4+ T cells were negatively isolated; TEMRA cells were FACS-enriched. The trim removed 2 bases at V and 8 bases at J, leaving 4 bases unmatched. The CDR3 is 13 residues long. In germline, CDR1 is SGHNT, CDR2 YYREEE (reference sequence). As to this clonotype: Its antigen remains unknown.

The V call is TRBV5-4, the J call TRBJ2-1; 7 nucleotides line up with TRBD2. The TCR originated in a human donor in good health. Sequenced input: CD4+ T cells from PBMCs. For the CDR3, the DNA is TGTGCCAGCAGCTTCCCTAGCGGCGATGAGCAGTTCTTC. Protein product: CASSFPSGDEQFF.